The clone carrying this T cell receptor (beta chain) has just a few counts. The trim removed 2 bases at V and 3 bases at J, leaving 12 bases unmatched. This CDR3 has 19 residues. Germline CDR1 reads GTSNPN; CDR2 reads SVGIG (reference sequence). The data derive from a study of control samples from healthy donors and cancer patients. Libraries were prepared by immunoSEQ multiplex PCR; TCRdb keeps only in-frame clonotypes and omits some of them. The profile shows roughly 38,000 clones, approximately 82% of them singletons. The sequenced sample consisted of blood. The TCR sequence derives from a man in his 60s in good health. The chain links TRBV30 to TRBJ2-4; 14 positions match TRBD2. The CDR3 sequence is CAWSSGGLAGVGVKNIQYF. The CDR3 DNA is TGTGCCTGGAGTAGTGGGGGACTAGCGGGAGTCGGTGTCAAAAACATTCAGTACTTC.